One and the same sample provided the 27 T cell receptor beta chains below, sequenced in a study of molecular identifiers for immune sequencing clone quantification. TCRdb independently ran MiXCR on the PCR reads; one entry per CDR3 protein. The sample contains approximately 550,000 distinct CDR3 sequences, around 21% of which appear only once. Material for sequencing was naive CD8+ T cells from blood, with Jurkat cell RNA spiked in. Subset reported: FACS-sorted CD8+CD4-CCR7+CD45RA+ naive T cells. All receptors derive from a human donor in good health. Some libraries in this study had Jurkat cell RNA spiked in.

There are a few counts of this clonotype. The rearrangement uses TRBV5-4 and TRBJ2-7, with 9 positions matching TRBD1. Looked up from germline, CDR1 is SGHNT and CDR2 is YYREEE (reference sequence). Trimming cost V 3 bases and J 7 bases; bases outside gene matches: 14. The CDR3 covers 16 residues. The CDR3 DNA follows: TGTGCCAGCAGCTACTCCCCCCGGGACAGGGTGGATGAGCAGTACTTC. It is translated as CASSYSPRDRVDEQYF.

The chain uses TRBV9 and TRBJ2-1; 10 nucleotides line up with TRBD2. The CDR3 runs to 18 residues. Germline CDR1 is SGDLS and CDR2 is YYNGEE. V was clipped by 4 bases and J by 3 bases; unmatched bases: 13. The CDR3 bases are TGTGCCAGCAGCACCTGCCCCCCGGGACTAGCGTACTACAATGAGCAGTTCTTC. Translation: CASSTCPPGLAYYNEQFF.

This clonotype was seen at least ten times. The rearrangement joins TRBV18 to TRBJ2-7; 8 bases align to TRBD1. Germline-derived CDR1 and CDR2 are KGHSH and LQKENI. J lost 1 base, V lost 6 bases, and 8 bases had no gene match. This CDR3 has 15 amino acids. The CDR3 protein is CASSQDRATSYEQYF. DNA for the CDR3: TGTGCCAGCTCCCAGGACAGGGCGACATCCTACGAGCAGTACTTC.

Note on this clonotype: A much larger clonotype is one base distant, so this may be a read error. It is likely a read error, because the conserved phenylalanine at the end of the CDR3 is missing. The chain is built from TRBV7-9 and TRBJ2-5; D is unclear. Trimming cost V 5 bases and J 0 bases, with 10 bases left between them. Germline assignment: CDR1 SEHNR and CDR2 FQNEAQ (reference sequence). The CDR3 covers 14 residues. CDR3 DNA sequence: TGTGCCAGCAGCCCGGACGGAGACCAAGAGACCCAGTACTCC. Protein: CASSPDGDQETQYS.

With respect to this clonotype: One end of the junction varies from germline; a read error may be responsible. V and J are TRBV9 and TRBJ2-2, with D maybe TRBD2 (5 bases). The CDR3 is made up of 14 amino acids. The germline gives CDR1 SGDLS, CDR2 YYNGEE. The CDR3 nucleotides read TGTGCCAGCAGCGCAGTCAAGAACACCGGGGAGCTGGTTTTT. It yields the protein CASSAVKNTGELVF.

In its sample, this clonotype was seen a few times. V is TRBV7-9 and J is TRBJ2-2, with D uncertain. The V end was cut by 3 bases, the J end by 5 bases, with 4 bases between. The CDR3 covers 12 residues. Germline CDR1 reads SEHNR; CDR2 reads FQNEAQ (reference sequence). In DNA form, the CDR3 reads TGTGCCAGCAGCTTCCAGACCGGGGAGCTGTTTTTT. This sequence encodes CASSFQTGELFF.

There are a few counts of this clonotype. The junction departs from germline at one end; a sequencing error may be responsible. V is TRBV12-3 or TRBV12-4 and J is TRBJ1-5; D perhaps matches TRBD1 (5 bases). CDR3 size: 16 residues. CDR3 in amino acids: CASSPPGGGSNQPQHF. The CDR3 nucleotides read TGTGCCAGCAGTCCCCCGGGGGGAGGGAGCAACCAGCCCCAGCATTTT.

This chain joins TRBV5-1 and TRBJ2-7, with a weak D call TRBD2 (7 bases). Trimming shortened V by 0 bases and J by 5 bases, and 21 bases separated the two germline ends. Germline V gives CDR1 SGHRS, CDR2 YFSETQ. This CDR3 is 17 amino acids long. CDR3 nucleotide sequence: TGCGCCAGCAGCTTGGGTTTTGGGGGGGCCGCAAGCCACGAGCAGTACTTC. Protein: CASSLGFGGAASHEQYF.

In regard to this clonotype: A read error may produce the germline difference seen at one junction end. This rearrangement joins TRBV4-2 to TRBJ1-3; possible D gene TRBD1, 6 bases. This CDR3 is 15 amino acids long. CDR1 is LGHNA, CDR2 YNFKEQ, per germline. Here the CDR3 DNA reads TGTGCCAGCAGCCCATCCGGGACATCTGGAAACACCATACATTTT. Protein sequence: CASSPSGTSGNTIHF.

This clonotype occurred a few times. V usage is TRBV20-1 and J usage is TRBJ2-7; the match to TRBD1 covers 9 bases. This CDR3 has 16 residues. The trim removed 0 bases at V and 1 base at J, leaving 7 bases unmatched. Germline V gene lookup returns CDR1 DFQATT and CDR2 SNEGSKA (reference sequence). CDR3: CSARDLLGTGSYEQYF. The DNA for the CDR3 is TGCAGTGCTAGAGATCTTCTAGGGACAGGGTCCTACGAGCAGTACTTC.

This clonotype has only a few counts. A read error may account for a junction end that differs from germline. The chain combines TRBV25-1 with TRBJ2-3, with D perhaps matching TRBD1 or TRBD2 (5 bases each). This CDR3 contains 15 residues. The germline gives CDR1 MGHDK, CDR2 SYGVNS. CDR3 nucleotides: TGTGCCGGCAGTGCCCGGGACCCACTTCGGGATACGCAGTATTTT. It translates to CAGSARDPLRDTQYF.

In the case of this clonotype: This may stem from a read error, because a much larger clone lies one nucleotide away. The chain carries TRBV6-2 or TRBV6-3 and TRBJ1-5; a weak D match, TRBD1 (5 bases). Germline loops: CDR1 MNHEY, CDR2 SVGEGT. The CDR3 consists of 15 residues. CDR3 in amino acids: CASSFYEGMDQPRHF. The CDR3 bases are TGTGCCAGCAGTTTTTACGAGGGGATGGATCAGCCCCGGCATTTT.

This clonotype was detected ten times or more. V usage is TRBV9 and J usage is TRBJ2-3; D possibly corresponds to TRBD2 (6 bases). There are 13 residues in the CDR3. Per the germline V gene, CDR1 is SGDLS and CDR2 is YYNGEE. Trimming removed 3 bases from V and 2 bases from J, with 7 bases in between. The CDR3 DNA sequence: TGTGCCAGCAGCGGGGGGGTCACAGATACGCAGTATTTT. Translating it yields CASSGGVTDTQYF.

The V call is TRBV10-1, the J call TRBJ2-7; no reliable D call. Germline lookup yields CDR1 WNHNN and CDR2 SYGVQD (reference sequence). The V end lost 6 bases, the J end lost 7 bases, and 19 bases lay between the germline ends. CDR3 size: 14 residues. Here the CDR3 reads CASSLRAADAEQYF. The CDR3 DNA sequence: TGCGCCAGCAGCCTACGGGCCGCCGACGCGGAGCAGTACTTC.

This clonotype occurred once. A much larger clonotype is one base distant, so this may be a read error. The rearrangement uses TRBV5-1 and TRBJ1-5, with D tentatively TRBD1 (5 bases). The CDR3 contains 17 residues. From germline, CDR1 is SGHRS and CDR2 YFSETQ. The ends were cut back, 7 bases at V and 4 bases at J, with 24 bases in the middle. CDR3 DNA: TGCGCCAGCGGAATAATCGCCGGGACGGGTGAAAATCAGCCCCAGCATTTT. Protein product: CASGIIAGTGENQPQHF.

The V and J genes are TRBV2 and TRBJ1-4; D is unclear. CDR3 length: 15 amino acids. Germline V gene sequence: CDR1 SNHLY, CDR2 FYNNEI. Deletions cut 4 bases from V and 0 bases from J, with 9 bases between. CDR3 nucleotides: TGTGCCAGCAGTGTCTGGCTTGCAACTAATGAAAAACTGTTTTTT. This translates into CASSVWLATNEKLFF.

Worth noting for this clonotype: The junction departs from the called germline gene at one end, perhaps through a read error. The chain employs TRBV13 and TRBJ2-1, with TRBD2 identical over 8 bases. From germline, CDR1 is PRHDT and CDR2 FYEKMQ (reference sequence). This CDR3 is 20 amino acids long. This chain's CDR3 is CVSSLEGAGAAGVRTNEQFF. CDR3 DNA sequence: TGTGTCAGCAGCTTAGAAGGAGCGGGAGCCGCGGGGGTGAGAACCAATGAGCAGTTCTTC. Using reference TRBV13 and TRBJ2-1 for the parts outside the CDR3, the full variable domain is AAGVIQSPRHLIKEKRETATLKCYPIPRHDTVYWYQQGPGQDPQFLISFYEKMQSDKGSIPDRFSAQQFSDYHSELNMSSLELGDSALYFCVSSLEGAGAAGVRTNEQFFGPGTRLTVL.

The chain employs TRBV7-9 and TRBJ2-7; D not resolved. Trimming left V 5 bases short and J 2 bases short, with 10 bases between. Germline assignment: CDR1 SEHNR and CDR2 FQNEAQ (reference sequence). CDR3 length: 13 amino acids. In nucleotides, the CDR3 is TGTGCCAGCAGCCCCCAGCGACCCTACGAGCAGTACTTC. It is translated as CASSPQRPYEQYF.

This clonotype was recorded at least ten times. The chain combines TRBV29-1 with TRBJ2-3, with D tentatively TRBD2 (6 bases). This CDR3 is built from 16 residues. Germline values: CDR1 SQVTM, CDR2 ANQGSEA. Trimming left V 1 base short and J 2 bases short, with 16 bases between. The CDR3 protein is CSVEGLAGTPTDTQYF. The CDR3 nucleotides read TGCAGCGTTGAAGGCTTGGCGGGAACCCCCACAGATACGCAGTATTTT.

The sample holds many counts of this clonotype. The chain uses TRBV5-1 and TRBJ1-1; D ambiguous. CDR1 SGHRS and CDR2 YFSETQ come from the germline V gene. Trimming stripped 4 bases from V and 5 bases from J, with 21 bases between. The CDR3 spans 16 residues. The CDR3 protein is CASSPERSPDGTEAFF. The DNA for the CDR3 is TGCGCCAGCAGCCCTGAGCGGTCCCCGGATGGGACTGAAGCTTTCTTT.

This clonotype was found many times. The genes are TRBV28 and TRBJ2-3, with 12 bases matching TRBD2. There are 19 residues in the CDR3. CDR1 is MDHEN and CDR2 is SYDVKM in the germline V gene. With V trimmed by 4 bases and J by 0 bases, 11 bases remained unmatched. CDR3 residues: CASSSPFVTSGSSTDTQYF. The CDR3 coding sequence is TGTGCCAGCAGTTCCCCTTTCGTGACTAGCGGGAGTAGCACAGATACGCAGTATTTT.

This clonotype has ten or more counts. The CDR3 nucleotides are TGCGCCAGCAGCCAGACGACCCGAGGTCGCAATGAGCAGTTCTTC. Amino acids: CASSQTTRGRNEQFF. The rearrangement joins TRBV4-1 to TRBJ2-1, with D hard to call. Trimming took off 3 bases at V and 6 bases at J, with 15 bases between the two ends. Germline V CDR1 and CDR2: MGHRA, YSYEKL. This CDR3 spans 15 amino acids.

This chain joins TRBV30 and TRBJ2-7, with TRBD1 matching over 9 bases. V trimming: 5 bases; J trimming: 5 bases; junction bases outside the gene matches: 10. Germline CDR1 and CDR2: GTSNPN and SVGIG (reference sequence). There are 14 residues in the CDR3. CDR3 in amino acids: CAWGSGTGYDEQYF. The CDR3 coding sequence is TGTGCCTGGGGTTCCGGGACAGGGTATGACGAGCAGTACTTC.

This clonotype was detected many times. The chain links TRBV19 to TRBJ2-7; 7 positions match TRBD2. This CDR3 is 14 amino acids long. Trimming cost V 7 bases and J 6 bases; bases outside gene matches: 12. From germline, CDR1 is LNHDA and CDR2 SQIVND (reference sequence). CDR3 DNA sequence: TGTGCCAGTAATACCGGGACTACCCCGGGCGAGCAGTACTTC. The encoded protein is CASNTGTTPGEQYF. Looking up the rest from reference TRBV19 and TRBJ2-7 gives the full variable domain: DGGITQSPKYLFRKEGQNVTLSCEQNLNHDAMYWYRQDPGQGLRLIYYSQIVNDFQKGDIAEGYSVSREKKESFPLTVTSAQKNPTAFYLCASNTGTTPGEQYFGPGTRLTVT.

In this sample, this clonotype turned up a few times. The chain combines TRBV6-2 or TRBV6-3 with TRBJ2-3; a weak D match, TRBD1 (6 bases). The CDR3 is 15 residues long. Trimming took 1 base from V and 1 from J, leaving 9 bases between them. Looked up from germline, CDR1 is MNHEY and CDR2 is SVGEGT. The CDR3 loop is CASSYFRGGTDTQYF. In DNA, the CDR3 is TGTGCCAGCAGTTACTTCAGGGGAGGCACAGATACGCAGTATTTT.

This clonotype has a count of ten or more. J is TRBJ2-5 and V is TRBV7-9, with 7 bases fitting TRBD1. The germline CDR1 and CDR2 sequences are SEHNR and FQNEAQ (reference sequence). The CDR3 length is 15 residues. After removal of 1 base from V and 3 bases from J, the junction contained 5 bases not matched to a gene. The CDR3 DNA reads as TGTGCCAGCAGCTTAGAGAGACAGGGCGAAGAGACCCAGTACTTC. This codes for CASSLERQGEETQYF.

This clonotype appeared many times. The J gene is TRBJ2-7, the V gene TRBV20-1; 8 positions agree with TRBD2. V lost 5 bases and J lost 0; bases outside the gene matches: 9. The CDR3 spans 15 residues. Germline CDR1 DFQATT, CDR2 SNEGSKA (reference sequence). Here the CDR3 DNA reads TGCAGTGCTCTGAATAGCGGGACGAGCTCCTACGAGCAGTACTTC. Residues: CSALNSGTSSYEQYF.